The clone carrying this T cell receptor beta chain was counted a few times. A junction boundary mismatches the germline segment, possibly from a read error. Germline values: CDR1 SSHAT, CDR2 FNYEAQ (reference sequence). This CDR3 has 15 amino acids. This sample was taken from a study of blood T cell repertoires in COVID-19. Authors' processing steps: The assay estimated nucleated cells by amplifying reference gene primers. The protocol was immunoSEQ multiplex PCR, while the TCRdb copy is restricted to in-frame clones and leaves out a portion. V, J and clone size are those of that table, while D and trimming were read from the DNA. The sample has 150,000 or so clones; just under 85% are singletons.

V and J are TRBV7-7 and TRBJ2-1, with 8 bases fitting TRBD1. The clonotype comes from a man aged 45-65 years who had recovered from COVID-19. The sequenced sample was PBMCs or T cells enriched from blood (not recorded which). This CDR3 is CASSPRTGNNNEQFF. CDR3 nucleotide sequence: TGTGCTAGCAGCCCACGGACAGGGAATAACAATGAGCAGTTCTTC.